This T cell receptor (beta chain) emerged from a study of T cells in Graves' hyperthyroidism and ophthalmopathy. Turning to the study itself: The initial diagnosis was the point when peripheral blood was collected, ahead of any treatment.

General observations from the study: Ophthalmopathy prediction by the model preceded onset by a median approximately 6.1 months.

For the diagnoses, clinical symptoms, serum thyroxine and TRAb, thyroid ultrasound and orbital computed tomography were used. About this clonotype: Its antigen is still unknown.

There are 19 residues in the CDR3. After removal of 1 base from V and 7 bases from J, the junction contained 19 bases not matched to a gene. Germline V CDR1 and CDR2: LGHNA, YNFKEQ. The investigators amplified TCR beta CDR3 regions from RNA transcripts. The HTBI primer set was used in a first-round RT-PCR of the TCR CDR3. TCRdb re-analysed the multiplex PCR reads in MiXCR, keeping a single row per CDR3 protein. Among about 410,000 distinct CDR3 sequences listed, roughly 15% were seen once. The chain employs TRBV4-2 and TRBJ2-7; TRBD2 matches 10 bases. The receptor was derived from a man between 18 and 29 years old with Graves' ophthalmopathy. The sequenced material came from blood. Written as DNA, the CDR3 is TGTGCCAGCAGCCAAGTATGGACTAGCGGTATCGCAAGGGATAATGAGCAGTACTTC. This codes for CASSQVWTSGIARDNEQYF.